Each of the 23 T cell receptor beta chains below was sequenced from the same sample in a study of blood T cell repertoires in COVID-19. Measured with immunoSEQ multiplex PCR; TCRdb has only the in-frame clones, and not every one. This table has 140,000 to 150,000 clones, over 80% appearing once. The sample comprised peripheral blood. The receptors come from a woman between 35 and 50 years old with active or convalescent COVID-19.

The chain couples TRBV6-5 to TRBJ2-1; weak D call: TRBD1 (5 bases). CDR3 size: 13 residues. Trimming removed 2 bases at V and 10 bases at J, with 12 bases between. Per the germline V gene, CDR1 is MNHEY and CDR2 is SVGAGI. The DNA for the CDR3 is TGTGCCAGCAGTTACCTCCAGGGCCGGGAGCAGTTCTTC. This translates into CASSYLQGREQFF.

The rearrangement joins TRBV9 to TRBJ2-3; no reliable D call. The CDR3 extends over 13 amino acids. V lost 4 bases and J 6 bases, leaving 12 bases between the germline ends. From germline, CDR1 is SGDLS and CDR2 YYNGEE. The CDR3 sequence is CASSSPPVDTQYF. The CDR3 region has the DNA TGTGCCAGCAGCTCGCCCCCGGTGGATACGCAGTATTTT.

V gene TRBV18 combines with J gene TRBJ2-2; the match to TRBD2 covers 7 bases. Germline V CDR1 and CDR2: KGHSH, LQKENI. The length of the CDR3 is 16 residues. V lost 2 bases to trimming and J lost 3 bases; unmatched junction nucleotides: 6. As DNA, the CDR3 is TGTGCCAGCTCACCATTGGGAGGGCTCGACACCGGGGAGCTGTTTTTT. It translates to CASSPLGGLDTGELFF.

J is TRBJ1-5 and V is TRBV28; 7 bases align to TRBD1. V shed 5 bases and J 0 bases; nucleotides not matched to a gene: 7. The germline V gene encodes CDR1 MDHEN and CDR2 SYDVKM. The CDR3 spans 16 residues. For the CDR3, the DNA is TGTGCCAGCAGTAGTGGACAGGCTTATAGCAATCAGCCCCAGCATTTT. It translates to CASSSGQAYSNQPQHF.

This rearrangement joins TRBV14 to TRBJ2-7, with D possibly matching TRBD2 (6 bases). Germline V gene data show CDR1 as SGHDN and CDR2 as FVKESK. The CDR3 is 12 residues long. V was cut by 4 bases and J by 5 bases, with 9 bases left in between. The CDR3 region is CASSRGEDEQYF. The CDR3 DNA is TGTGCCAGCAGCCGCGGGGAGGACGAGCAGTACTTC.

V is TRBV7-2 and J is TRBJ1-6; 7 bases align to TRBD1. CDR1 SGHTA and CDR2 FQGNSA come from the germline V gene. This CDR3 is 16 amino acids long. J was trimmed by 7 bases and V by 5 bases; bases with no gene match: 11. CDR3 nucleotide sequence: TGTGCCAGCAGCCCCCGACAGGGAGGTGGAAATTCACCCCTCCACTTT. Its protein product is CASSPRQGGGNSPLHF.

The chain joins TRBV28 to TRBJ1-2; 7 bases agree with TRBD1. The V gene end was trimmed by 3 bases and the J gene end by 2 bases; junction bases not matched to a gene: 6. Germline assignment: CDR1 MDHEN and CDR2 SYDVKM. The CDR3 totals 15 residues. The CDR3 protein is CASSFPGTANYGYTF. In DNA form, the CDR3 reads TGTGCCAGCAGTTTCCCCGGGACAGCCAACTATGGCTACACCTTC.

The chain uses TRBV2 and TRBJ2-1; 8 bases are a match to TRBD1. The CDR3 extends over 12 amino acids. From germline, CDR1 is SNHLY and CDR2 FYNNEI. After removal of 10 bases from V and 8 bases from J, the junction contained 7 bases not matched to a gene. In nucleotides, the CDR3 is TGTGCCACTTACAGGGGGGAGGATGAGCAGTTCTTC. It translates to CATYRGEDEQFF.

This clone has a handful of counts. V usage is TRBV28 and J usage is TRBJ1-2, with D uncertain. Trimming removed 7 bases at V and 6 bases at J, with 12 bases between. CDR1 is MDHEN and CDR2 is SYDVKM in the germline V gene. The CDR3 is 12 amino acids. The CDR3 sequence: CASKKGVHGYTF. The CDR3 DNA sequence: TGTGCCAGCAAAAAGGGAGTCCATGGCTACACCTTC.

This chain uses TRBV2 with TRBJ1-1; no reliable D call. V was clipped by 8 bases and J by 1 base, with 11 bases between them. This CDR3 is 13 amino acids long. Germline V gene data show CDR1 as SNHLY and CDR2 as FYNNEI. The CDR3 coding sequence is TGTGCCAGCCAAGAGGGCCCGAACACTGAAGCTTTCTTT. Translated: CASQEGPNTEAFF.

This sequence joins TRBV9 and TRBJ1-1; TRBD1 is a possible D gene (6 bases). Germline V gives CDR1 SGDLS, CDR2 YYNGEE. This CDR3 is built from 13 residues. The V end lost 3 bases, the J end lost 4 bases, and 10 bases lay between the germline ends. This CDR3 reads CASSGGGVTEAFF. The CDR3 nucleotides read TGTGCCAGCAGCGGAGGGGGTGTCACTGAAGCTTTCTTT.

The chain uses TRBV28 and TRBJ2-7; TRBD1 might be the D (6 bases). Trimming stripped 3 bases from V and 4 bases from J, with 13 bases between. Germline V gene sequence: CDR1 MDHEN, CDR2 SYDVKM. CDR3 length: 14 amino acids. The CDR3 sequence is CASSLLGGMYEQYF. CDR3 nucleotides: TGTGCCAGCAGTTTGCTAGGGGGTATGTACGAGCAGTACTTC.

This clone turned up a few times. This chain joins TRBV5-8 and TRBJ2-1; D uncertain. The germline CDR1 and CDR2 sequences are SGHTS and YDEGEE. The CDR3 sequence is 15 residues long. Trimming cost V 1 base and J 0 bases, with 8 bases left between them. CDR3 protein: CASSLSRSSYNEQFF. In DNA form, the CDR3 reads TGTGCCAGCAGCTTGTCCAGGTCCTCCTACAATGAGCAGTTCTTC. Using reference TRBV5-8 and TRBJ2-1 for the parts outside the CDR3, the full variable domain is EAGVTQSPTHLIKTRGQQATLRCSPISGHTSVYWYQQALGLGLQFLLWYDEGEERNRGNFPPRFSGRQFPNYSSELNVNALELEDSALYLCASSLSRSSYNEQFFGPGTRLTVL.

This clone was seen more than once but under ten times. This rearrangement joins TRBV12-3 or TRBV12-4 to TRBJ1-1, with D maybe TRBD1 (6 bases). The V end was cut by 6 bases, the J end by 5 bases, with 13 bases between. This CDR3 comprises 13 residues. The DNA for the CDR3 is TGTGCCAGCAGCTACACCACAGGGACTGAAGCTTTCTTT. Protein: CASSYTTGTEAFF.

The V call is TRBV6-5, the J call TRBJ1-1; TRBD1 matches at 8 bases. CDR1 MNHEY and CDR2 SVGAGI come from the germline V gene. Trimming at V came to 8 bases and at J to 4 bases, leaving 12 bases not matched to a gene. There are 15 residues in the CDR3. CDR3 coding DNA: TGTGCCAGCGGTCGGCCGGGGACAGGAGGCACTGAAGCTTTCTTT. It translates to CASGRPGTGGTEAFF.

There are a few counts of this clone. The genes are TRBV28 and TRBJ1-3; no clear D gene. V was clipped by 10 bases and J by 0 bases, with 13 bases between them. The CDR3 is made up of 14 amino acids. Per the germline V gene, CDR1 is MDHEN and CDR2 is SYDVKM. Here the CDR3 reads CATTRLSSGNTIYF. The CDR3 DNA reads as TGTGCCACTACCAGACTCTCCTCTGGAAACACCATATATTTT.

The V call is TRBV28, the J call TRBJ2-5, with 10 bases matching TRBD2. Per germline, CDR1 MDHEN and CDR2 SYDVKM. The V gene end was trimmed by 5 bases and the J gene end by 0 bases; junction bases not matched to a gene: 12. The length of the CDR3 is 18 residues. CDR3: CASSLRGLATTYQETQYF. In nucleotides, the CDR3 is TGTGCCAGCAGTCTTCGGGGACTAGCGACGACCTACCAAGAGACCCAGTACTTC.

The rearrangement links TRBV13 to TRBJ2-7; 8 nucleotides align to TRBD1. The CDR3 has 14 amino acids. Germline V gene lookup returns CDR1 PRHDT and CDR2 FYEKMQ (reference sequence). The ends lost 1 base at V and 3 bases at J; junction bases unmatched: 2. Written as DNA, the CDR3 is TGTGCCAGCAGCTTAGTACAGGGGGGCTACGAGCAGTACTTC. It yields the protein CASSLVQGGYEQYF.

This clone has a count of ten or more. The chain has TRBV4-1 and TRBJ2-7, with TRBD2 matching 15 bases. This CDR3 region has 19 residues. V shed 3 bases, J shed 0 bases, and the junction held 9 bases outside the gene matches. The germline V gene encodes CDR1 MGHRA and CDR2 YSYEKL. DNA of the CDR3: TGCGCCAGCAGCCACCCGGGACTAGCGGGAGGTCCGTTCTCCTACGAGCAGTACTTC. Its protein is CASSHPGLAGGPFSYEQYF.

This chain links TRBV18 with TRBJ2-3, with 9 bases fitting TRBD1. With 3 bases clipped from V and 2 bases from J, the junction kept 6 bases outside the gene matches. The CDR3 is 16 residues long. From germline, CDR1 is KGHSH and CDR2 LQKENI. CDR3 sequence reads: CASSPPGQGHTDTQYF. Here the CDR3 DNA reads TGTGCCAGCTCACCGCCGGGACAGGGTCACACAGATACGCAGTATTTT.

The gene calls are TRBV7-8 and TRBJ1-1, with 8 bases that match TRBD1. V dropped 5 bases and J dropped 1; count of bases not matched to a gene: 12. Germline CDR1 is SGHVS and CDR2 is FQNEAQ. The CDR3 sequence is 17 residues long. The CDR3 loop is CASSGYREDRENTEAFF. The CDR3 DNA sequence: TGTGCCAGCAGCGGATACAGAGAGGACAGGGAGAACACTGAAGCTTTCTTT.

The V call is TRBV10-3, the J call TRBJ2-7; 7 nucleotides align to TRBD1. Germline CDR1 and CDR2: ENHRY and SYGVKD. With 5 bases clipped from V and 2 bases from J, the junction kept 3 bases outside the gene matches. This CDR3 comprises 13 residues. Here the CDR3 reads CAISTDRTYEQYF. The CDR3 DNA is TGTGCCATCAGTACGGACAGGACCTACGAGCAGTACTTC.

This clone was seen just once. The rearrangement joins TRBV11-2 to TRBJ1-6, with D tentatively TRBD1 (5 bases). The CDR3 covers 14 residues. V shed 2 bases and J shed 11 bases, with 13 bases lying between them. Germline V gene lookup returns CDR1 SGHAT and CDR2 FQNNGV. The CDR3 DNA follows: TGTGCCAGCAGCTTAAACAATCGGGGGGCACCCCTCCACTTT. Translated: CASSLNNRGAPLHF.